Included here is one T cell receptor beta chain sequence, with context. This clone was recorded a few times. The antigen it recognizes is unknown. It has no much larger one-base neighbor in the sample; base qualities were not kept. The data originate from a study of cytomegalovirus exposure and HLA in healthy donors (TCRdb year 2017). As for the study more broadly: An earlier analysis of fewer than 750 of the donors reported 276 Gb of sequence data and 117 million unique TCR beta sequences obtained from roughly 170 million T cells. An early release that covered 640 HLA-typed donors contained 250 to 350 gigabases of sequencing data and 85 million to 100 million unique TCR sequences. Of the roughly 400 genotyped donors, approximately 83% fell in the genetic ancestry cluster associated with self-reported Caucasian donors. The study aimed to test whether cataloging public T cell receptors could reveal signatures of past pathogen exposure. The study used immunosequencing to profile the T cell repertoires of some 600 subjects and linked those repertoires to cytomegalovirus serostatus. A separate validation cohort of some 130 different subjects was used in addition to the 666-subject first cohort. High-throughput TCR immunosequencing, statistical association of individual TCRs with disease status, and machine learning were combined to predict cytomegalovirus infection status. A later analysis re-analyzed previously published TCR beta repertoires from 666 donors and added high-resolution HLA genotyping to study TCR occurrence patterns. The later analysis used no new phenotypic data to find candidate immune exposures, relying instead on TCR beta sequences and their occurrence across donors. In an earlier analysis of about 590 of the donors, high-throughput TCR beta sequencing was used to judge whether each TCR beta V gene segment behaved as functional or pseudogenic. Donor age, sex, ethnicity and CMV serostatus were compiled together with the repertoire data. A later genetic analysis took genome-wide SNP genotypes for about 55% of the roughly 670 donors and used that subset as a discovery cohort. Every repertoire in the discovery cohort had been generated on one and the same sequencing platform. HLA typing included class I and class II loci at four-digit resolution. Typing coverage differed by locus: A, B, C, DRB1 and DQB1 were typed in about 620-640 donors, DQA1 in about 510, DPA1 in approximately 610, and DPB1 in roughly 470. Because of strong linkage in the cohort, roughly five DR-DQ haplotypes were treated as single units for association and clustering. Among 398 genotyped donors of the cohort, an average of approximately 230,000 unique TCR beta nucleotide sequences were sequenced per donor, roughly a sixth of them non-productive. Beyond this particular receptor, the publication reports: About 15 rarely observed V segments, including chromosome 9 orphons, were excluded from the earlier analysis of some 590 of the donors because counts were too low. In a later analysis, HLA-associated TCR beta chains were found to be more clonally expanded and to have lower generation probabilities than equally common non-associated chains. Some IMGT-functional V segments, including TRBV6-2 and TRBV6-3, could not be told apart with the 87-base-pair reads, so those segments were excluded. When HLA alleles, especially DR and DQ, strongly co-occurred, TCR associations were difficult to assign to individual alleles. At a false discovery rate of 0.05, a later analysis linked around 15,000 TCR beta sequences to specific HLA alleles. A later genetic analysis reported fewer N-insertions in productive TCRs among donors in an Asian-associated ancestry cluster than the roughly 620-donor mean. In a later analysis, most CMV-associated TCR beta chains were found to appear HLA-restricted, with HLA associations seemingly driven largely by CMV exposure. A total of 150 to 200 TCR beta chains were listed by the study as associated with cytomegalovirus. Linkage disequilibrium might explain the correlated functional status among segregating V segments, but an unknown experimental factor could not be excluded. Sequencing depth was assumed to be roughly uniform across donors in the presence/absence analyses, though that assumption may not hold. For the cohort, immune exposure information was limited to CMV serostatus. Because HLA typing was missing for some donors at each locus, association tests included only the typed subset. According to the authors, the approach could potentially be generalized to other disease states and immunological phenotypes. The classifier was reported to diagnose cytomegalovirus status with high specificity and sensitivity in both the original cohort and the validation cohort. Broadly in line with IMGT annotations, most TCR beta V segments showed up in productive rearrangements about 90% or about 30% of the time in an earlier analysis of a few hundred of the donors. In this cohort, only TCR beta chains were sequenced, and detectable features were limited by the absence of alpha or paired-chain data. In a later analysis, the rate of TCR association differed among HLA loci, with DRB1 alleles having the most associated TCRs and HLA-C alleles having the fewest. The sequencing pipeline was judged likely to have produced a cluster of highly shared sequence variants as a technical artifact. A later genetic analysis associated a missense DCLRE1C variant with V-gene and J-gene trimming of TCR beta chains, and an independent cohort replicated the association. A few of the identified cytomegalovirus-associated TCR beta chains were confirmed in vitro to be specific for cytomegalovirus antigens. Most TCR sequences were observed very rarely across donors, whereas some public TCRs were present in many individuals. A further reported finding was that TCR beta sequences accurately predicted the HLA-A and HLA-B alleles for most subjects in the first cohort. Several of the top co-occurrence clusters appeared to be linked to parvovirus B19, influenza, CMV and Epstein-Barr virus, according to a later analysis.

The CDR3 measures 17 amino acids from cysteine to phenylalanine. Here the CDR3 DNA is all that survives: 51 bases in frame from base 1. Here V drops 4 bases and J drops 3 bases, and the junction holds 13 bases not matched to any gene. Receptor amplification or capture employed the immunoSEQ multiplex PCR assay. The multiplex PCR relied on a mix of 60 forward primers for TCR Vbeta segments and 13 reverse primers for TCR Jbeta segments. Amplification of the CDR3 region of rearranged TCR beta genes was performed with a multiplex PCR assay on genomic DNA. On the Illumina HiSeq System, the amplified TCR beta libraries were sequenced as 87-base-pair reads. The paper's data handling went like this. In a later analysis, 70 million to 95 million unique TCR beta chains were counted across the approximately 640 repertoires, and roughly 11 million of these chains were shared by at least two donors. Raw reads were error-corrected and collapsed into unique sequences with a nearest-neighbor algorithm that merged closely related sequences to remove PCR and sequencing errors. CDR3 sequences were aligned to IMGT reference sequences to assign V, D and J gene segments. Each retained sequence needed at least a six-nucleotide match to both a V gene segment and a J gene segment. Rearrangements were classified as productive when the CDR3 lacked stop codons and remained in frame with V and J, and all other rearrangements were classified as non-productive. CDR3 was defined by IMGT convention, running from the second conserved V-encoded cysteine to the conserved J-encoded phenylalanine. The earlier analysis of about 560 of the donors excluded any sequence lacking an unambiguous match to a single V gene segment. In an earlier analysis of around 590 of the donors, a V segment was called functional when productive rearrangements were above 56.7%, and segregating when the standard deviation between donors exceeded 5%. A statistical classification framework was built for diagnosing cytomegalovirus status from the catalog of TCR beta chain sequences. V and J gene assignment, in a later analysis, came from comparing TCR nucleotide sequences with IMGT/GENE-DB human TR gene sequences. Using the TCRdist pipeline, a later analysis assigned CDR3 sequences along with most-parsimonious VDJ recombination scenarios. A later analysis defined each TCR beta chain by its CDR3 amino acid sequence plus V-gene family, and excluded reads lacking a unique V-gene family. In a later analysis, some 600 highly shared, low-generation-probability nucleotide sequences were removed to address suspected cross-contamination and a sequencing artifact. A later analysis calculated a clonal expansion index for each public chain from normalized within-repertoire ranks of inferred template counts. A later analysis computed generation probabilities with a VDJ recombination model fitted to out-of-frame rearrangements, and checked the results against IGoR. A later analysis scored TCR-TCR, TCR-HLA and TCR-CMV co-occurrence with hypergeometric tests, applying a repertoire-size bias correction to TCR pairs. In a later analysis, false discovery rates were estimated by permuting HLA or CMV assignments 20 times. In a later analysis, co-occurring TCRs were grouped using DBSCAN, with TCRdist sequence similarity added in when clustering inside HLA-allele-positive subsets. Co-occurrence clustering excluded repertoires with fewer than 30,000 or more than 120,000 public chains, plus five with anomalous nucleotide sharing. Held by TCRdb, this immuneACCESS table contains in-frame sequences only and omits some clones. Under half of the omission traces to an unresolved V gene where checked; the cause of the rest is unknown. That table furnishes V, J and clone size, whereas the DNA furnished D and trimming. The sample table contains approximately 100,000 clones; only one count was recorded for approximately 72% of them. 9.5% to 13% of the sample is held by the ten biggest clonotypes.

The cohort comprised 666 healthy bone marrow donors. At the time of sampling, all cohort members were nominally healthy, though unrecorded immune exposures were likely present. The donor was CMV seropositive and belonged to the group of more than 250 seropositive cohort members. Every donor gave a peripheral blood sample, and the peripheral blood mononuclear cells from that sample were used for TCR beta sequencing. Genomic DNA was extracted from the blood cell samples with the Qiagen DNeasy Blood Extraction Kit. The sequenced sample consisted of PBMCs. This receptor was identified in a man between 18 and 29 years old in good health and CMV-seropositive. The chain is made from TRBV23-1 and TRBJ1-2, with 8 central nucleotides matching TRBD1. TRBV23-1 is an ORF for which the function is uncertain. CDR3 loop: CASSRGPAGGDYYGYTF. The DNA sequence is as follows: TGCGCCAGCAGTCGCGGCCCAGCAGGGGGCGATTACTATGGCTACACCTTC.